The 20 T cell receptor beta chains below all came from one sample that was sequenced in a study of CD8+CD57+ T cells in acquired aplastic anemia listed by TCRdb under 2018. TCRdb lists the instrument as Illumina HiSeq 2000. Profiling of TCR beta VDJ combinations and CDR3 sequences used genomic DNA as the template. The public sequencing data were trimmed at Q25 with fastp and processed into clonotypes with MiXCR by TCRdb, which kept only in-frame beta chains. Rows matching on CDR3 protein sequence are summarized as one entry with the most common DNA and genes. The sample profile shows 400,000 to 500,000 distinct CDR3 sequences; around 68% of them were found once. The biggest ten clones account for 3.5% to 4.5% of the sample. Specimen: sorted CD4+, CD8+, or CD8+CD57+ T cells (not recorded which) from PBMCs. Receptors were obtained from a human donor in good health, serving as a control.

A note on this clonotype: At one of its ends the junction is not consistent with the germline gene, which may arise from a read error. This rearrangement joins TRBV7-2 to TRBJ1-3; D call uncertain. The CDR3 sequence is 15 residues long. CDR1 is SGHTA, CDR2 FQGNSA, per germline. The DNA of the CDR3 is TGTGCCAGCAGCTTAGCAGGAATAGCTGGAAACAACATATATTTT. Residues: CASSLAGIAGNNIYF.

On this clonotype itself: A read error may produce the germline difference seen at one junction end. The gene calls are TRBV7-2 and TRBJ2-7; 11 positions agree with TRBD1. This CDR3 is 16 amino acids long. Germline CDR1 SGHTA, CDR2 FQGNSA. Here the CDR3 reads CASSPGQGASSPLQYF. CDR3 nucleotides: TGCGCCAGCAGCCCCGGACAGGGGGCAAGTTCACCCCTCCAGTACTTC.

In its sample, this clonotype was seen once. The J gene is TRBJ2-3, the V gene TRBV24-1; D unclear. The CDR3 length is 14 residues. Trimming pared 3 bases from V and 0 bases from J, leaving 6 bases between. The germline V gene has CDR1 KGHDR and CDR2 SFDVKD. For the CDR3, the DNA is TGTGCCACCAGTGATCCTGCTAGCACAGATACGCAGTATTTT. Amino acid sequence: CATSDPASTDTQYF.

The gene calls are TRBV7-6 and TRBJ1-2; TRBD1 might be the D (5 bases). The CDR3 covers 14 residues. The germline gives CDR1 SGHVS, CDR2 FNYEAQ. V shed 2 bases and J shed 4 bases, with 11 bases lying between them. The DNA of the CDR3 is TGTGCCAGCAGCTTACGACAGAGGGGCTATGGCTACACCTTC. Translating gives CASSLRQRGYGYTF. The full variable domain, with the rest looked up from reference TRBV7-6 and TRBJ1-2, is GAGVSQSPRYKVTKRGQDVALRCDPISGHVSLYWYRQALGQGPEFLTYFNYEAQQDKSGLPNDRFSAERPEGSISTLTIQRTEQRDSAMYRCASSLRQRGYGYTFGSGTRLTVV.

The genes are TRBV5-1 and TRBJ2-7; unclear D gene. V lost 0 bases and J 6 bases, leaving 13 bases between the germline ends. This CDR3 comprises 14 residues. Germline values: CDR1 SGHRS, CDR2 YFSETQ. The CDR3 loop is CASSLGLDNFEQYF. The CDR3 nucleotides read TGCGCCAGCAGCTTGGGACTTGACAATTTCGAGCAGTACTTC.

The chain employs TRBV2 and TRBJ2-5, with D unclear. Trimming took 2 bases from V and 14 from J, leaving 24 bases between them. Germline values: CDR1 SNHLY, CDR2 FYNNEI. The CDR3 has 15 amino acids. CDR3 amino acids: CASSEQLDTDTQYYF. The CDR3 nucleotides read TGTGCCAGCAGTGAACAGTTAGACACAGATACGCAGTATTACTTC. The whole variable domain, remainder taken from reference TRBV2 and TRBJ2-5, is EPEVTQTPSHQVTQMGQEVILRCVPISNHLYFYWYRQILGQKVEFLVSFYNNEISEKSEIFDDQFSVERPDGSNFTLKIRSTKLEDSAMYFCASSEQLDTDTQYYFGPGTRLLVL.

V and J are TRBV6-1 and TRBJ2-1; D assignment may be TRBD1 or TRBD2 (6 bases each). CDR1 and CDR2 from the germline V gene are MNHNS and SASEGT. The CDR3 is made up of 16 amino acids. Trimming left V 5 bases short and J 2 bases short, with 16 bases between. CDR3 bases: TGTGCCAGCAGTCCCGTTGAAGGGGGGACCTACAATGAGCAGTTCTTC. This encodes CASSPVEGGTYNEQFF.

This chain uses TRBV7-2 with TRBJ1-4, with D possibly being TRBD1 (5 bases). Trimming left V 6 bases short and J 17 bases short, with 28 bases between. The V gene's germline CDR1 is SGHTA and CDR2 FQGNSA. The CDR3 is made up of 15 amino acids. The CDR3 DNA follows: TGTGCCAGCAGGCGGGGACGGAACACCGGGGAGCTGCTTTTTTTT. This encodes CASRRGRNTGELLFF.

Concerning this clonotype itself: The junction differs from germline at one of its ends, possibly a read error. V and J are TRBV7-9 and TRBJ1-1, with a possible D match to TRBD1 (5 bases). CDR1 and CDR2 (germline): SEHNR, FQNEAQ (reference sequence). This CDR3 region has 14 residues. The CDR3 here is CASSLERGDTEAFF. In nucleotides, the CDR3 is TGTGCCAGCAGCTTGGAAAGGGGCGACACTGAGGCTTTCTTT.

The CDR3 region has the DNA TGCAGTTACCGGTCAGTACGCACAGATACGCAGTATTTT. This encodes CSYRSVRTDTQYF. The chain recombines TRBV20-1 with TRBJ2-3; unclear D gene. Trimming pared 8 bases from V and 1 base from J, leaving 13 bases between. Germline V gene lookup returns CDR1 DFQATT and CDR2 SNEGSKA (reference sequence). This CDR3 is 13 amino acids long.

The chain is built from TRBV29-1 and TRBJ2-7; the match to TRBD1 covers 8 bases. CDR3 length: 16 residues. Germline CDR1 reads SQVTM; CDR2 reads ANQGSEA. V shed 6 bases and J 1 base; nucleotides not matched to a gene: 14. The CDR3 bases are TGCAGCGTCTCTAGGGACAGGAACAGGGGATCCTACGAGCAGTACTTC. Protein sequence: CSVSRDRNRGSYEQYF.

Turning to this clonotype: One base away lies a much larger clone, so this may be a sequencing read error. The V gene is TRBV12-3 or TRBV12-4, the J gene TRBJ2-5; no firm D call. The CDR3 covers 15 residues. Between the trimmed V and J ends, which lost 3 bases and 2 bases, there was a span of 13 bases. Here the CDR3 DNA reads TGTGCCAGCAGTTTCGCCCCCGGGCCTCAAGAGACCCAGTACTTC. It codes for CASSFAPGPQETQYF.

V gene TRBV4-1 combines with J gene TRBJ2-1; 13 nucleotides line up with TRBD2. J lost 8 bases, V lost 3 bases, and 7 bases had no gene match. The CDR3 has 16 residues. CDR1 is MGHRA, CDR2 YSYEKL, per germline. In DNA, the CDR3 is TGCGCCAGCAGCCAGCAGACTAGCGGGGGGAGGGATGAGCAGTTCTTC. It specifies CASSQQTSGGRDEQFF.

The chain combines TRBV12-3 or TRBV12-4 with TRBJ1-6; the D gene is possibly TRBD1 (5 bases). The CDR3 loop spans 17 amino acids. V lost 7 bases and J 8 bases, leaving 24 bases between the germline ends. The chain's CDR3 is CASKVRRSGWVYSPLHF. The CDR3 nucleotides are TGTGCCAGCAAGGTACGGAGATCAGGGTGGGTTTATTCACCCCTCCACTTT.

This clonotype was recorded a few times. This chain connects TRBV24-1 to TRBJ2-7; 8 bases line up with TRBD1. V was pared by 6 bases and J by 0 bases, with 3 bases of the junction left unmatched. Germline CDR1 and CDR2: KGHDR and SFDVKD. This CDR3 comprises 14 residues. This CDR3 reads CATSPGQVSYEQYF. CDR3 nucleotides: TGTGCCACCAGTCCGGGACAGGTCTCCTACGAGCAGTACTTC.

Remarks on this clonotype: One end of the junction fails to match germline, which may point to a read error. The V call is TRBV7-2, the J call TRBJ2-1, with 8 bases identical to TRBD2. Germline V gene lookup returns CDR1 SGHTA and CDR2 FQGNSA. CDR3 length equals 15 residues. Written as DNA, the CDR3 is TGTGCCAGCAGTTTAGCGGGACCGGGTCCTCCCCAGCAGTTCTTC. Amino acids: CASSLAGPGPPQQFF. The full variable domain, with the rest looked up from reference TRBV7-2 and TRBJ2-1, is GAGVSQSPSNKVTEKGKDVELRCDPISGHTALYWYRQSLGQGLEFLIYFQGNSAPDKSGLPSDRFSAERTGGSVSTLTIQRTQQEDSAVYLCASSLAGPGPPQQFFGPGTRLTVL.

This clonotype was counted ten times or more. The V gene is TRBV7-3, the J gene TRBJ2-1; D is undetermined. Germline CDR1 is SGHTA and CDR2 is FQGTGA. CDR3 length: 18 amino acids. Deletions cut 5 bases from V and 0 bases from J, with 20 bases between. CDR3 in amino acids: CASSPTRPTSLSYNEQFF. CDR3 bases: TGTGCCAGCAGCCCGACCCGACCAACCTCCCTCTCCTACAATGAGCAGTTCTTC.

A remark on this clonotype: An end of the junction does not agree with germline; a read error may underlie this. The CDR3 DNA reads TGCGCCAGCAGGACGCAGGGGGGCACTGGAGCTTTCTTT. Protein sequence: CASRTQGGTGAFF. The chain recombines TRBV5-1 with TRBJ1-1, with TRBD1 matching over 7 bases. Germline loops: CDR1 SGHRS, CDR2 YFSETQ. The CDR3 contains 13 residues.

This clonotype showed up just once. Germline is not matched at one junction end, which may reflect a read error. The chain combines TRBV19 with TRBJ1-4, with D tentatively TRBD1 (6 bases). CDR3 length equals 16 residues. The germline V gene has CDR1 LNHDA and CDR2 SQIVND (reference sequence). As DNA, the CDR3 is TGTGCCAGTAAACTATACAGGGCCGCTACTCATGAAAAACTTTTTTTT. Amino acid sequence: CASKLYRAATHEKLFF.

The V gene is TRBV12-3 or TRBV12-4, the J gene TRBJ2-7; D possibly corresponds to TRBD2 (6 bases). The end of the DNA aligns better with TRBJ2-5, so the J call may be wrong. This CDR3 has 14 residues. CDR3 amino acids: CASSFGTLGETQYF. CDR3 nucleotides: TGTGCCAGCAGCTTTGGGACTCTGGGGGAGACCCAGTACTTC.